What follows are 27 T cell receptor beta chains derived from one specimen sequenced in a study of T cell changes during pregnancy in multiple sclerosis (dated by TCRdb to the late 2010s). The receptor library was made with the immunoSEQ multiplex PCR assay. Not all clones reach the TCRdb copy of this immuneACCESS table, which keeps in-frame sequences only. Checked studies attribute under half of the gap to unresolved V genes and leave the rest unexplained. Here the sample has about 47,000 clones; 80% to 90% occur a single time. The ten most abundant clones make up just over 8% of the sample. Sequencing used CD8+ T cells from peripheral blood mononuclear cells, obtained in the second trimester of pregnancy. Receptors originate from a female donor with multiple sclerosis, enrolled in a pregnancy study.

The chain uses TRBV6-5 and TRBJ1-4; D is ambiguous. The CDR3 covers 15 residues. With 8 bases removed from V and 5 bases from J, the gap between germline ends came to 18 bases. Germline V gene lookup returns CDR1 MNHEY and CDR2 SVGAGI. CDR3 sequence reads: CASAGVGRANEKLFF. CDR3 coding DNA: TGTGCCAGCGCTGGCGTTGGGAGGGCGAATGAAAAACTGTTTTTT.

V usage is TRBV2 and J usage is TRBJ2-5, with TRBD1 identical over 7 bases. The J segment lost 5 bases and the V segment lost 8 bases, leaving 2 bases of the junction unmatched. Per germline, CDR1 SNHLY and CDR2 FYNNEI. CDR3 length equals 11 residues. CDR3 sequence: CASQGGETQYF. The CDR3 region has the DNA TGTGCCAGCCAAGGGGGCGAGACCCAGTACTTC.

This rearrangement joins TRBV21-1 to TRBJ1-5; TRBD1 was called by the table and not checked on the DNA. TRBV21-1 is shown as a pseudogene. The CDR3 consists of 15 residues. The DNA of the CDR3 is TGTGCCAGCAGGCATAGGGGACAGGGCAATCAGCCCCAGCATTTT. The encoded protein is CASRHRGQGNQPQHF.

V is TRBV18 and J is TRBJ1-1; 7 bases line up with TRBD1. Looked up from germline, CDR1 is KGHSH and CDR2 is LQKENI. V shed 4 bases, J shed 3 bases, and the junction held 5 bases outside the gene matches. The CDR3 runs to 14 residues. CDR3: CASSQRQGDTEAFF. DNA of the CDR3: TGTGCCAGCTCACAACGACAGGGTGACACTGAAGCTTTCTTT.

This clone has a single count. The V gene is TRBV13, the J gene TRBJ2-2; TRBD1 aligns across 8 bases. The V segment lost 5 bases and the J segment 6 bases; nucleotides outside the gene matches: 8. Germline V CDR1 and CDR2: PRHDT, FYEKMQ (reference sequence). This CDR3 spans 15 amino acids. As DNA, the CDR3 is TGTGCCAGCAGCGTTGGGCAGGGGGCCGCCGGGGAGCTGTTTTTT. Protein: CASSVGQGAAGELFF.

The CDR3 bases are TGTGCCAGTAGTGCCCGGGACAGTGAAGCTTTCTTT. This encodes CASSARDSEAFF. The rearrangement uses TRBV19 and TRBJ1-1, with 7 nucleotides matching TRBD1. Germline assignment: CDR1 LNHDA and CDR2 SQIVND (reference sequence). V shed 5 bases and J 7 bases; nucleotides not matched to a gene: 4. The CDR3 has 12 residues.

In DNA, the CDR3 is TGTGCCAGCAGTGAGGGGGTTGAGAACAATGAGCAGTTCTTC. Translation gives CASSEGVENNEQFF. The chain recombines TRBV27 with TRBJ2-1; perhaps TRBD1 as D (6 bases). With 5 bases removed from V and 5 bases from J, the gap between germline ends came to 13 bases. Looked up from germline, CDR1 is MNHEY and CDR2 is SMNVEV (reference sequence). The CDR3 is 14 residues long.

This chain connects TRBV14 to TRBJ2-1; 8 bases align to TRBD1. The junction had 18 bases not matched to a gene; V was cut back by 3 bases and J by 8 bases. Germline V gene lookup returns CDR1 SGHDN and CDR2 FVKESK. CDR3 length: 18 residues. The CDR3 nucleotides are TGTGCCAGCAGCCAGGACCGGGACAGGCGTCGCCAGGAAGATGAGCAGTTCTTC. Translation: CASSQDRDRRRQEDEQFF.

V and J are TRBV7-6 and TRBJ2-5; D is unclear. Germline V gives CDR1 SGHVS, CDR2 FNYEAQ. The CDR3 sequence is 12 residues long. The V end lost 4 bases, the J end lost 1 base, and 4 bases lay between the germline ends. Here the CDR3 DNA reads TGTGCCAGCAGCTCGTTCCAAGAGACCCAGTACTTC. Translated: CASSSFQETQYF.

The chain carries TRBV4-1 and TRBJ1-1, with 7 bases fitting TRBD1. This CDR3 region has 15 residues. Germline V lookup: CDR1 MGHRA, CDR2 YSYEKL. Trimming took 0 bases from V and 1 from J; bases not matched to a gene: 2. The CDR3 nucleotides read TGCGCCAGCAGCCAAGATGGGACAGCGAACACTGAAGCTTTCTTT. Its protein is CASSQDGTANTEAFF.

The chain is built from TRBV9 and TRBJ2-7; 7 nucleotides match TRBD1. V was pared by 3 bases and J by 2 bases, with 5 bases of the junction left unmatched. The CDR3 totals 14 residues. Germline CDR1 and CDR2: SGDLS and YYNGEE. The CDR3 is CASSGGQIAYEQYF. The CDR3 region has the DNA TGTGCCAGCAGCGGGGGACAGATTGCCTACGAGCAGTACTTC.

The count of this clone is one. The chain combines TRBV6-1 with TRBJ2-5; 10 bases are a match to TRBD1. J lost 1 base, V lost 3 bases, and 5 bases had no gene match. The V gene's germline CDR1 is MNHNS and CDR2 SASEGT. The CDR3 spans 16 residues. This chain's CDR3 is CASSDQGQGIQETQYF. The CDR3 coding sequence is TGTGCCAGCAGTGACCAGGGACAGGGGATCCAAGAGACCCAGTACTTC.

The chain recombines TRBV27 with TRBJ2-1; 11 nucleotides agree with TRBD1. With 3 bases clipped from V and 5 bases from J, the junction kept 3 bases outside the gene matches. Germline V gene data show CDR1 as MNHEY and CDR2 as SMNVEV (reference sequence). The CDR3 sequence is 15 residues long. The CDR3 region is CASSLGTGGNNEQFF. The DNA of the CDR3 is TGTGCCAGCAGTTTGGGGACAGGGGGGAACAATGAGCAGTTCTTC.

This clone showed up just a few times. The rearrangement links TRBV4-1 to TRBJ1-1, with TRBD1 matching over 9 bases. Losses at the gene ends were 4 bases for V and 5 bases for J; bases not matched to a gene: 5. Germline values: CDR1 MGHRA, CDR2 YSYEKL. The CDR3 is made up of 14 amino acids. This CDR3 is CASSPGQGKTEAFF. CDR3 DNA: TGCGCCAGCAGCCCTGGACAGGGGAAAACTGAAGCTTTCTTT.

CDR3 coding DNA: TGTGCCAGCAGCACCGGGACAGGGACATTCTACGAGCAGTACTTC. It specifies CASSTGTGTFYEQYF. The V gene is TRBV11-2, the J gene TRBJ2-7; 9 bases line up with TRBD1. J gave up 3 bases and V 5 bases, and 8 bases lay outside the gene matches. CDR3 length equals 15 residues. CDR1 is SGHAT, CDR2 FQNNGV, per germline. The whole variable domain, remainder taken from reference TRBV11-2 and TRBJ2-7, is EAGVAQSPRYKIIEKRQSVAFWCNPISGHATLYWYQQILGQGPKLLIQFQNNGVVDDSQLPKDRFSAERLKGVDSTLKIQPAKLEDSAVYLCASSTGTGTFYEQYFGPGTRLTVT.

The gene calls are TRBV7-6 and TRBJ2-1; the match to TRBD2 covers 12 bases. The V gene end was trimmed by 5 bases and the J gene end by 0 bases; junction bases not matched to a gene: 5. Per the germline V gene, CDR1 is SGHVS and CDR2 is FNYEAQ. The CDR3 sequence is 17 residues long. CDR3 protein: CASSRTSGGISYNEQFF. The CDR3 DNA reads TGTGCCAGCAGCCGAACTAGCGGGGGGATCTCCTACAATGAGCAGTTCTTC.

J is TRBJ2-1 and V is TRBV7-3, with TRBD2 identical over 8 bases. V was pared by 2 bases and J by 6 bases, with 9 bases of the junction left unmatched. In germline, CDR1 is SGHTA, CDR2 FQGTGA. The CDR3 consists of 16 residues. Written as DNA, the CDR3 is TGTGCCAGCAGCTTAGTAGTTGGCGGGGGGAGCAATGAGCAGTTCTTC. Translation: CASSLVVGGGSNEQFF.

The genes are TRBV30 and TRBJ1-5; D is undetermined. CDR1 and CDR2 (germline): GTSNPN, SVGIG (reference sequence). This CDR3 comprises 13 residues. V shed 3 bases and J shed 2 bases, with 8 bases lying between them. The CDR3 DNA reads TGTGCCTGGAGCCCCCTTGGCAATCAGCCCCAGCATTTT. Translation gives CAWSPLGNQPQHF.

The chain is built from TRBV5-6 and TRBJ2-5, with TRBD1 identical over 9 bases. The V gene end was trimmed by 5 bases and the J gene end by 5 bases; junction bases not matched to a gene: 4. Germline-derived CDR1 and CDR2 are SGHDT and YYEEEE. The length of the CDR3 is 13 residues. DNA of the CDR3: TGTGCCAGCAGTTACAGGGGGCCGGAGACCCAGTACTTC. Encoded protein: CASSYRGPETQYF.

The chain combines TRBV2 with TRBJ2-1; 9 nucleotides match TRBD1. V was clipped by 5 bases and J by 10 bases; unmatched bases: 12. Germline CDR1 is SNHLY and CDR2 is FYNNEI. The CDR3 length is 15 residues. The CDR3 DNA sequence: TGTGCCAGCAGTTTGGGACAGGGCACGGAACGGGAGCAGTTCTTC. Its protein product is CASSLGQGTEREQFF. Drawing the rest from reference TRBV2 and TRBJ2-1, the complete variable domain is EPEVTQTPSHQVTQMGQEVILRCVPISNHLYFYWYRQILGQKVEFLVSFYNNEISEKSEIFDDQFSVERPDGSNFTLKIRSTKLEDSAMYFCASSLGQGTEREQFFGPGTRLTVL.

The CDR3 region is CSVARMGQGIHEQYF. The CDR3 DNA is TGCAGCGTAGCTAGGATGGGACAGGGGATCCACGAGCAGTACTTC. V is TRBV29-1 and J is TRBJ2-7, with 10 bases that match TRBD1. Trimming at V came to 6 bases and at J to 5 bases, leaving 13 bases not matched to a gene. Germline assignment: CDR1 SQVTM and CDR2 ANQGSEA. The CDR3 extends over 15 amino acids.

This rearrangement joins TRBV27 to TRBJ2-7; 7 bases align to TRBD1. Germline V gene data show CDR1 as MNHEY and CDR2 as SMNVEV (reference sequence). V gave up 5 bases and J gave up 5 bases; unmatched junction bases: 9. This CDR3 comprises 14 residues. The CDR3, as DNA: TGTGCCAGCAGTCCCTCCCCGACAGGGAACGAGCAGTACTTC. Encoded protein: CASSPSPTGNEQYF.

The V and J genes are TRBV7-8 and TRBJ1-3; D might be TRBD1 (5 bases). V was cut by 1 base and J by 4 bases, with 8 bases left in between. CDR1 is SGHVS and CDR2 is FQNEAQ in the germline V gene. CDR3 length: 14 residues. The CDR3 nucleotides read TGTGCCAGCAGCTTAGTATCAGGGGGAAACACCATATATTTT. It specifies CASSLVSGGNTIYF.

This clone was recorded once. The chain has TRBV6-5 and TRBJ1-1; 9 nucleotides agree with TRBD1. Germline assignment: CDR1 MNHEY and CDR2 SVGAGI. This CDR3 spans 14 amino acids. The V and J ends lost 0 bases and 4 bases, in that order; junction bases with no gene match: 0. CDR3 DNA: TGTGCCAGCAGTTACTCGACAGGGGGCACTGAAGCTTTCTTT. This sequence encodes CASSYSTGGTEAFF.

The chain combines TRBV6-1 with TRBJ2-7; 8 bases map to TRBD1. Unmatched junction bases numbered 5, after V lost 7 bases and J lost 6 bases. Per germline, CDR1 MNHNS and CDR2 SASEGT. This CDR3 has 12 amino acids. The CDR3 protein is CASTRTGREQYF. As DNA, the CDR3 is TGTGCCAGCACCAGGACAGGGCGCGAGCAGTACTTC.

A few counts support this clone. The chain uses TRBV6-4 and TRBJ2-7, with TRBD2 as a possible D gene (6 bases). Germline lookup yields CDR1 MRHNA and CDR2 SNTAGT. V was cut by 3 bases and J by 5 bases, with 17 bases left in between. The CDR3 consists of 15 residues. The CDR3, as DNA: TGTGCCAGCAGTGAAGAGCTCGGAGGGCGAGACGAGCAGTACTTC. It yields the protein CASSEELGGRDEQYF.

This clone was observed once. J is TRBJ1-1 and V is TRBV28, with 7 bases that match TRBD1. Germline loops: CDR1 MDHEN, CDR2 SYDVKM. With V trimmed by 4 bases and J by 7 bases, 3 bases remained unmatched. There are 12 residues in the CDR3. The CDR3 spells CASSSTGLEAFF. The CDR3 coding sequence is TGTGCCAGCAGTTCGACAGGGCTTGAAGCTTTCTTT.